Shown below are 26 T cell receptor beta chains from a single sample sequenced in a study of shared clonotypes between healthy human individuals. The table came from immunoSEQ multiplex PCR; TCRdb's copy has only in-frame clones and leaves some out. The data contain 2 million to 2.5 million clones, 85% to 95% of them singletons. Naive CD8 cells lacked CD45RO and underwent positive selection for CCR7, leaving out terminally differentiated effector memory CD45RA+ cells. Sequencing was done on a sample of naive CD8+ T cells from PBMCs. These receptors were collected from a man aged 18 to 29 in good health. Some clones in this sample may be carry-over from other donors' samples.

The rearrangement joins TRBV7-9 to TRBJ2-7, with no clear D. Germline V CDR1 and CDR2: SEHNR, FQNEAQ (reference sequence). Trimming stripped 6 bases from V and 3 bases from J, with 12 bases between. This CDR3 is 13 amino acids long. This chain's CDR3 is CASSQDMDYEQYF. CDR3 sequence (DNA): TGTGCCAGCAGTCAAGATATGGACTACGAGCAGTACTTC.

The CDR3 nucleotides are TGTGCCAGCTCACCACCAGACAGGGGGCGGAACATTCAGTACTTC. This sequence encodes CASSPPDRGRNIQYF. The chain combines TRBV18 with TRBJ2-4, with TRBD1 matching over 10 bases. The V gene's germline CDR1 is KGHSH and CDR2 LQKENI. The CDR3 runs to 15 residues. V lost 0 bases, J lost 7 bases, and 3 bases stayed unmatched.

The V call is TRBV4-3, the J call TRBJ2-7; D is undetermined. The CDR3 length is 15 residues. Germline lookup yields CDR1 LGHNA and CDR2 YSLEER. Trimming left V 1 base short and J 2 bases short, with 12 bases between. The CDR3 protein is CASSQGNGDAYEQYF. The CDR3 coding sequence is TGCGCCAGCAGCCAAGGAAATGGCGACGCCTACGAGCAGTACTTC.

The chain links TRBV6-1 to TRBJ2-7, with TRBD2 as a possible D gene (5 bases). CDR3 length: 15 amino acids. The germline gives CDR1 MNHNS, CDR2 SASEGT. V was cut by 1 base and J by 7 bases, with 17 bases left in between. CDR3 region: CASSEEHSWRWEQYF. CDR3 sequence (DNA): TGTGCCAGCAGTGAAGAACACTCCTGGAGGTGGGAGCAGTACTTC.

The CDR3 protein is CARSRQGSYNEQFF. The CDR3 DNA sequence: TGCGCCAGAAGCCGACAGGGGTCTTACAATGAGCAGTTCTTC. The chain uses TRBV10-1 and TRBJ2-1; 8 positions agree with TRBD1. Trimming at V came to 9 bases and at J to 4 bases, leaving 8 bases not matched to a gene. Germline V gene sequence: CDR1 WNHNN, CDR2 SYGVQD (reference sequence). CDR3 size: 14 residues.

V usage is TRBV27 and J usage is TRBJ2-1, with D possibly called TRBD1 or TRBD2 (5 bases each). The CDR3 runs to 16 residues. From germline, CDR1 is MNHEY and CDR2 SMNVEV (reference sequence). V gave up 3 bases and J gave up 6 bases, with 18 bases separating them. Written as DNA, the CDR3 is TGTGCCAGCAGTTTGCTGGGGGACCCAACCCCCAATGAGCAGTTCTTC. Translation gives CASSLLGDPTPNEQFF.

This clone was seen a few times. The chain employs TRBV4-1 and TRBJ1-5; TRBD1 is a possible D gene (6 bases). V was shortened by 3 bases and J by 0 bases, with 9 bases between the two germline ends. The CDR3 covers 15 residues. Germline V lookup: CDR1 MGHRA, CDR2 YSYEKL. This CDR3 reads CASSQADSSNQPQHF. In DNA form, the CDR3 reads TGCGCCAGCAGCCAGGCGGACAGTAGCAATCAGCCCCAGCATTTT.

This chain links TRBV10-3 with TRBJ1-4; 10 bases align to TRBD1. The CDR3 contains 13 residues. Germline V gene data show CDR1 as ENHRY and CDR2 as SYGVKD. V was clipped by 6 bases and J by 8 bases; unmatched bases: 3. The chain's CDR3 is CAIRGTGDEKLFF. CDR3 sequence (DNA): TGTGCCATCAGAGGGACAGGGGACGAAAAACTGTTTTTT.

This chain links TRBV5-4 with TRBJ2-1, with 10 bases that match TRBD1. This CDR3 contains 16 residues. CDR1 and CDR2 (germline): SGHNT, YYREEE (reference sequence). After removal of 1 base from V and 8 bases from J, the junction contained 9 bases not matched to a gene. CDR3 residues: CASSLSGQGRLDEQFF. CDR3 nucleotide sequence: TGTGCCAGCAGCTTGTCGGGACAGGGGCGTTTAGATGAGCAGTTCTTC.

V and J are TRBV4-3 and TRBJ1-1; D unclear. From germline, CDR1 is LGHNA and CDR2 YSLEER. The CDR3 extends over 15 amino acids. Trimming pared 1 base from V and 7 bases from J, leaving 16 bases between. The CDR3 is CASSQGSARSDEAFF. In DNA form, the CDR3 reads TGCGCCAGCAGCCAAGGGTCCGCAAGATCGGATGAAGCTTTCTTT.

The V and J genes are TRBV6-5 and TRBJ1-2; D uncertain. Germline V gives CDR1 MNHEY, CDR2 SVGAGI. The CDR3 has 14 amino acids. The germline V and J ends were trimmed by 6 bases and 0 bases, with 11 bases remaining between them. Written as DNA, the CDR3 is TGTGCCAGCAGACAGTCGTCCTCTAACTATGGCTACACCTTC. This codes for CASRQSSSNYGYTF.

V usage is TRBV15 and J usage is TRBJ2-1, with D uncertain. Germline values: CDR1 LNHNV, CDR2 YYDKDF (reference sequence). The CDR3 contains 16 residues. V was trimmed by 0 bases and J by 0 bases, leaving 9 bases between them. CDR3 nucleotides: TGTGCCACCAGCAGAGAACCGACGGGCTCCTACAATGAGCAGTTCTTC. This sequence encodes CATSREPTGSYNEQFF.

The CDR3 DNA reads TGTGCCATCGGGGATGTGATATTAACTGAAGCTTTCTTT. It yields the protein CAIGDVILTEAFF. The chain carries TRBV10-3 and TRBJ1-1; D is ambiguous. Looked up from germline, CDR1 is ENHRY and CDR2 is SYGVKD. This CDR3 is built from 13 residues. Between the trimmed V and J ends, which lost 8 bases and 5 bases, there was a span of 15 bases.

CDR3 loop: CASSPTGNSYGYTF. In DNA form, the CDR3 reads TGTGCCAGCAGCCCGACAGGGAATTCCTATGGCTACACCTTC. J is TRBJ1-2 and V is TRBV7-9, with TRBD1 identical over 7 bases. CDR1 and CDR2 (germline): SEHNR, FQNEAQ (reference sequence). The CDR3 contains 14 residues. V shed 5 bases, J shed 4 bases, and the junction held 7 bases outside the gene matches.

The rearrangement uses TRBV28 and TRBJ2-2; 11 bases fit TRBD2. This CDR3 contains 19 residues. V gave up 3 bases and J gave up 3 bases; unmatched junction bases: 12. Germline V gene sequence: CDR1 MDHEN, CDR2 SYDVKM. CDR3 in DNA: TGTGCCAGCAGTTTTGGGTTACTAGCGGGAGTTCTCCACACCGGGGAGCTGTTTTTT. Protein product: CASSFGLLAGVLHTGELFF. Full variable domain (outside the CDR3, taken from reference TRBV28 and TRBJ2-2): DVKVTQSSRYLVKRTGEKVFLECVQDMDHENMFWYRQDPGLGLRLIYFSYDVKMKEKGDIPEGYSVSREKKERFSLILESASTNQTSMYLCASSFGLLAGVLHTGELFFGEGSRLTVL.

The chain couples TRBV29-1 to TRBJ2-5; 8 nucleotides line up with TRBD2. Germline CDR1 is SQVTM and CDR2 is ANQGSEA. J was trimmed by 2 bases and V by 7 bases; bases with no gene match: 9. CDR3 length: 14 amino acids. CDR3: CSALDGLAQETQYF. The DNA for the CDR3 is TGCAGCGCCCTCGATGGACTAGCTCAAGAGACCCAGTACTTC.

V and J are TRBV5-5 and TRBJ2-1; 7 nucleotides agree with TRBD1. Germline lookup yields CDR1 SGHKS and CDR2 YYEKEE (reference sequence). V dropped 5 bases and J dropped 4; count of bases not matched to a gene: 12. The CDR3 totals 16 residues. The CDR3 spells CASSSSFRDRYNEQFF. Here the CDR3 DNA reads TGTGCCAGCAGTTCATCCTTCCGGGACAGATACAATGAGCAGTTCTTC. Drawing the rest from reference TRBV5-5 and TRBJ2-1, the complete variable domain is DAGVTQSPTHLIKTRGQQVTLRCSPISGHKSVSWYQQVLGQGPQFIFQYYEKEERGRGNFPDRFSARQFPNYSSELNVNALLLGDSALYLCASSSSFRDRYNEQFFGPGTRLTVL.

The J gene is TRBJ2-7, the V gene TRBV9, with a tentative D call TRBD2 (6 bases). There are 18 residues in the CDR3. Germline CDR1 is SGDLS and CDR2 is YYNGEE. Trimming removed 0 bases from V and 4 bases from J, with 23 bases in between. The CDR3 nucleotides are TGTGCCAGCAGCGTAGGCGCCACTAGCTCCCGAAATGGGTACGAGCAGTACTTC. Protein sequence: CASSVGATSSRNGYEQYF.

This clone came up once. V is TRBV9 and J is TRBJ2-7; possible D gene TRBD1, 6 bases. Germline lookup yields CDR1 SGDLS and CDR2 YYNGEE. There are 14 residues in the CDR3. Trimming took 0 bases from V and 4 from J, leaving 11 bases between them. The CDR3 loop is CASSVGYRDYEQYF. The CDR3, as DNA: TGTGCCAGCAGCGTAGGGTACAGGGATTACGAGCAGTACTTC.

The CDR3 DNA is TGTGCCAGCAGCTTAACGGGACTAGCGGGAGTCGAGCAGTACTTC. Translated, it gives CASSLTGLAGVEQYF. This chain connects TRBV7-9 to TRBJ2-7; 14 bases agree with TRBD2. Germline V gene lookup returns CDR1 SEHNR and CDR2 FQNEAQ (reference sequence). V lost 2 bases to trimming and J lost 6 bases; unmatched junction nucleotides: 3. The CDR3 is 15 amino acids.

This chain uses TRBV27 with TRBJ2-3; D uncertain. The CDR3 has 16 amino acids. In germline, CDR1 is MNHEY, CDR2 SMNVEV (reference sequence). Trimming removed 2 bases at V and 4 bases at J, with 16 bases between. The CDR3 bases are TGTGCCAGCAGTTTAATGAACCCCGTCCCCTCAGATACGCAGTATTTT. As protein: CASSLMNPVPSDTQYF.

This chain joins TRBV4-1 and TRBJ1-3; no definite D call. Germline V CDR1 and CDR2: MGHRA, YSYEKL. The V and J ends lost 1 base and 4 bases respectively, with 11 bases between them. CDR3 length equals 15 residues. CDR3 protein: CASSQGPFAGNTIYF. CDR3 coding DNA: TGCGCCAGCAGCCAAGGACCCTTCGCCGGAAACACCATATATTTT.

This clone showed up just once. The genes are TRBV28 and TRBJ1-2, with 12 bases aligning to TRBD1. Germline CDR1 is MDHEN and CDR2 is SYDVKM. V was clipped by 5 bases and J by 8 bases; unmatched bases: 9. This CDR3 is 15 amino acids long. CDR3 amino acids: CASSPAGQGASGYTF. Here the CDR3 DNA reads TGTGCCAGCAGTCCGGCGGGACAGGGGGCGAGCGGCTACACCTTC.

The CDR3: CASSPSLTARAFF. Here the CDR3 DNA reads TGTGCCAGCAGCCCCTCGCTTACGGCTCGAGCTTTCTTT. The J gene is TRBJ1-1, the V gene TRBV9, with D unclear. Germline-derived CDR1 and CDR2 are SGDLS and YYNGEE. The CDR3 is made up of 13 amino acids. V shed 4 bases and J shed 10 bases, with 17 bases lying between them.

The genes are TRBV27 and TRBJ2-7; perhaps TRBD2 as D (7 bases). CDR1 is MNHEY and CDR2 is SMNVEV in the germline V gene (reference sequence). The CDR3 contains 14 residues. Between the trimmed V and J ends, which lost 5 bases and 7 bases, there was a span of 18 bases. CDR3 region: CASSPRTGGQEQYF. The CDR3 nucleotides are TGTGCCAGCAGTCCCCGGACGGGAGGACAGGAGCAGTACTTC.

V usage is TRBV2 and J usage is TRBJ1-5; tentative D call: TRBD1 (5 bases). V lost 4 bases and J 0 bases, leaving 16 bases between the germline ends. The germline CDR1 and CDR2 sequences are SNHLY and FYNNEI. The CDR3 sequence is 17 residues long. The CDR3, as DNA: TGTGCCAGCAGTGGAATTCTTGGGGCTTATAGCAATCAGCCCCAGCATTTT. Translated: CASSGILGAYSNQPQHF.